This TCR beta chain was captured by sequencing in a study of T cell responses to AZD1222 COVID-19 vaccine. The study's findings and limits: The number of AZD1222 recipients seropositive at baseline was only five to seven. It should be noted that donors were predominantly white British and more often female, and clonal diversity was possibly underestimated.

Points on this clone: The target antigen is unknown.

The protocol was immunoSEQ multiplex PCR, while the TCRdb copy is restricted to in-frame clones and leaves out a portion. Seen here are about 120,000 clones, 80% to 90% observed once, and the top ten hold about 2.4%. V lost 0 bases, J lost 3 bases, and 12 bases stayed unmatched. Germline lookup yields CDR1 GTSNPN and CDR2 SVGIG (reference sequence). The CDR3 is made up of 17 amino acids. The chain uses TRBV30 and TRBJ2-3, with 7 bases aligning to TRBD2. This TCR was recovered from an adult in good health. The source material was peripheral blood, sampled on day 0 of AZD1222 vaccination. In nucleotides, the CDR3 is TGTGCCTGGAGTGTCCGGACTAGTCGAGTGATGACAGATACGCAGTATTTT. Translating gives CAWSVRTSRVMTDTQYF.